These 7 T cell receptor beta chains came from one sample sequenced in a study of T cell responses to AZD1222 COVID-19 vaccine (dated by TCRdb to the early 2020s). Preparation of the library involved the immunoSEQ multiplex PCR assay. TCRdb holds this immuneACCESS table with in-frame rearrangements only. Some clones are missing; in checked studies, unresolved V genes explain under half, and the rest has no known cause. The sample contains roughly 180,000 clones, 90% to 95% of them found a single time. Clones ranked in the top ten supply roughly 1.7% of the sample. The time point label here, explained by the study, means: about 28 days (+/-7) after the second vaccine dose. The specimen was peripheral blood, collected 28 days after the second AZD1222 dose. The receptors were sampled from an adult who received the AZD1222 COVID-19 vaccine.

V gene TRBV7-2 combines with J gene TRBJ2-5; TRBD2 agrees at 9 bases. Germline CDR1 and CDR2: SGHTA and FQGNSA. Losses at the gene ends were 2 bases for V and 1 base for J; bases not matched to a gene: 5. This CDR3 region has 16 residues. Here the CDR3 reads CASSLFASGAQETQYF. For the CDR3, the DNA is TGTGCCAGCAGCTTATTTGCTAGCGGGGCCCAAGAGACCCAGTACTTC.

The chain is built from TRBV20-1 and TRBJ2-7; D is undetermined. The CDR3 is 11 residues long. Germline CDR1 is DFQATT and CDR2 is SNEGSKA (reference sequence). V lost 6 bases to trimming and J lost 5 bases, with 11 bases between them. CDR3 amino acids: CSAQLFDEQYF. The CDR3 nucleotides are TGCAGTGCCCAGTTGTTTGACGAGCAGTACTTC.

This chain uses TRBV28 with TRBJ1-1; no reliable D call. With 5 bases removed from V and 7 bases from J, the gap between germline ends came to 8 bases. CDR3 length: 11 residues. Germline CDR1 MDHEN, CDR2 SYDVKM. The CDR3 DNA is TGTGCCAGCAGTGAGGGATTTGAAGCTTTCTTT. This encodes CASSEGFEAFF.

This sequence joins TRBV19 and TRBJ1-2; D uncertain. With 3 bases removed from V and 4 bases from J, the gap between germline ends came to 15 bases. This CDR3 comprises 15 residues. The V gene's germline CDR1 is LNHDA and CDR2 SQIVND (reference sequence). CDR3 region: CASSIRNPLGYGYTF. Written as DNA, the CDR3 is TGTGCCAGTAGTATTAGGAACCCCTTGGGCTATGGCTACACCTTC.

The chain recombines TRBV11-3 with TRBJ2-1, with unresolved D. This CDR3 is 14 amino acids long. CDR1 and CDR2 (germline): SGHNT, YENEEA. Trimming cost V 1 base and J 5 bases, with 9 bases left between them. The CDR3 here is CASSLGSANNEQFF. The CDR3 coding sequence is TGTGCCAGCAGCTTAGGATCGGCGAACAATGAGCAGTTCTTC.

The genes are TRBV5-5 and TRBJ1-2; 8 bases are shared with TRBD1. In germline, CDR1 is SGHKS, CDR2 YYEKEE (reference sequence). Trimming took 0 bases from V and 6 from J; bases not matched to a gene: 7. The length of the CDR3 is 15 residues. CDR3 bases: TGTGCCAGCAGCTTGGAGGCAGGGGGCCGGGATGGCTACACCTTC. This encodes CASSLEAGGRDGYTF. Full variable domain (outside the CDR3, taken from reference TRBV5-5 and TRBJ1-2): DAGVTQSPTHLIKTRGQQVTLRCSPISGHKSVSWYQQVLGQGPQFIFQYYEKEERGRGNFPDRFSARQFPNYSSELNVNALLLGDSALYLCASSLEAGGRDGYTFGSGTRLTVV.

Concerning this clone: Other DNA sequences in the same sample also yield this CDR3. The rearrangement uses TRBV6-5 and TRBJ2-5; no definite D call. Germline V gene data show CDR1 as MNHEY and CDR2 as SVGAGI. The V gene lost 2 bases and the J gene lost 4 bases, with 5 bases spanning the gap. This CDR3 contains 12 residues. CDR3 loop: CASSYGGETQYF. In nucleotides, the CDR3 is TGTGCCAGCAGTTACGGTGGAGAGACCCAGTACTTC.